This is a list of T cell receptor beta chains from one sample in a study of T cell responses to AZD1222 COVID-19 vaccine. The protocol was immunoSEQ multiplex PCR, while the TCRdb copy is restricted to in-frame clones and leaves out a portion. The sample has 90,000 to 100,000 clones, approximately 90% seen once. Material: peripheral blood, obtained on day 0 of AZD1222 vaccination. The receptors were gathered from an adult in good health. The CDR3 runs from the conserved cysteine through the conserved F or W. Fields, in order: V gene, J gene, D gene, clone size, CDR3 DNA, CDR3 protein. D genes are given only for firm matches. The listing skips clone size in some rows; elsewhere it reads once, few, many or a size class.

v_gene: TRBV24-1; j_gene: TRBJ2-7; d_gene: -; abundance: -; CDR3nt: TGTGCCACCAGTGGAGAGCCCTCCTACGAGCAGTACTTC; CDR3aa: CATSGEPSYEQYF
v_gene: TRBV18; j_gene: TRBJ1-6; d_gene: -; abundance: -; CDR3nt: TGTGCCAGCTCACCAACACAGGGCGGGGATTCACCCCTCCACTTT; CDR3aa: CASSPTQGGDSPLHF
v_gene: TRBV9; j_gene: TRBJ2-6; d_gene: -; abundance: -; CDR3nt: TGTGCCAGCAGCGATTCTCCTTCTGGGGCCAACGTCCTGACTTTC; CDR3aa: CASSDSPSGANVLTF
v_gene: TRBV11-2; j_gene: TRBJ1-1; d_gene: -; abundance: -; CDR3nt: TGTGCCAGCAGCTTACCAAACACTGAAGCTTTCTTT; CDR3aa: CASSLPNTEAFF
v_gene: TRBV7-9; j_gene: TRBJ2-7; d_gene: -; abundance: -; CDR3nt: TGTGCCAGCAGCCCTCGGCGCGGCGGTTCTATCTCCTACGAGCAGTACTTC; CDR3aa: CASSPRRGGSISYEQYF
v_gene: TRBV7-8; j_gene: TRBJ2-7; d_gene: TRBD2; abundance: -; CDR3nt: TGTGCCAGCAGCTTAGTCCTCGGGGGGGACAAGCAGTACTTC; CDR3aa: CASSLVLGGDKQYF
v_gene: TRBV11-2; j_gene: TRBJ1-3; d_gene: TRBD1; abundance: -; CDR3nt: TGTGCCAGCAGCTTCGTCAGGGGGTCTGGAAACACCATATATTTT; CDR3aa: CASSFVRGSGNTIYF
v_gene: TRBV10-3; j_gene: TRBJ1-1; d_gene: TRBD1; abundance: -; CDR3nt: TGTGCCATCAGTGATATTCGGGACAGGGGAGGCACTGAAGCTTTCTTT; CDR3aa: CAISDIRDRGGTEAFF
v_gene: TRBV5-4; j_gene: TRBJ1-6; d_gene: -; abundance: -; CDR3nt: TGTGCCAGCAGCTTTGGTAGAATTAATTCACCCCTCCACTTT; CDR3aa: CASSFGRINSPLHF
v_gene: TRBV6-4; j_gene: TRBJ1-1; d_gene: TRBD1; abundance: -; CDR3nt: TGTGCCAGCAGCAGGGACAGGGGAAACACTGAAGCTTTCTTT; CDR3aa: CASSRDRGNTEAFF
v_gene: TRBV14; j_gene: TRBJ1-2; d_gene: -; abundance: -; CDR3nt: TGTGCCAGCAGCCAAGATGATCGGCCAGCTTCCTATGGCTACACCTTC; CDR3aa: CASSQDDRPASYGYTF
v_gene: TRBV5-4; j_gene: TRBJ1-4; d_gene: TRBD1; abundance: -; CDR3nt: TGTGCCAGCAGCTTGGAGATGGGACAGTCAACTAATGAAAAACTGTTTTTT; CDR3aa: CASSLEMGQSTNEKLFF
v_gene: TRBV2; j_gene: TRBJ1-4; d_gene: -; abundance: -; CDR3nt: TGTGCCAGCAGTGACACCAATGGGGAACTGTTTTTT; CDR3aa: CASSDTNGELFF
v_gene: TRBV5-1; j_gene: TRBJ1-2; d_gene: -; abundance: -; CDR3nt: TGCGCCAGCAGCCGCTTGCAGGGGCAGGAGGGCTACACCTTC; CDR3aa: CASSRLQGQEGYTF
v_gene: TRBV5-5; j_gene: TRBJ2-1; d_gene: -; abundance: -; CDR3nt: TGTGCCAGCAGCCCCACCAGGGGGGGAGCCTACAATGAGCAGTTCTTC; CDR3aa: CASSPTRGGAYNEQFF
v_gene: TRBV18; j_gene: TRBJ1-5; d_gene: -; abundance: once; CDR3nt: TGTGCCAGCTCACCAGGAGCCCTTAGCAATCAGCCCCAGCATTTT; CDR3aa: CASSPGALSNQPQHF
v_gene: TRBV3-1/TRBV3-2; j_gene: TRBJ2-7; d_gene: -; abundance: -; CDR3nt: TGTGCCAGCAGCCCCCTCGCGCAGGCAGCCTACGAGCAGTACTTC; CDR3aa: CASSPLAQAAYEQYF
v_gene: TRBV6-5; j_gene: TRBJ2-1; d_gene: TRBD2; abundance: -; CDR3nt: TGTGCCAGCAGTTACACGGGACTAGCGGGAGGGTATGAGCAGTTCTTC; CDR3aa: CASSYTGLAGGYEQFF
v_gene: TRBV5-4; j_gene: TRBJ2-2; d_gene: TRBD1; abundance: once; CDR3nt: TGTGCCAGCAGCCCTGGTGGGACAGGGACCGGGGAGCTGTTTTTT; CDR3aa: CASSPGGTGTGELFF
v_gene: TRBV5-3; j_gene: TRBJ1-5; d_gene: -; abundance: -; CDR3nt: TGTGCCAGAAACCTCACAAAACCCGGGATACCACGGAGCAATCAGCCCCAGCATTTT; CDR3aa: CARNLTKPGIPRSNQPQHF
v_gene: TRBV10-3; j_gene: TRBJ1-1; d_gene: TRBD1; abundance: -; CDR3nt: TGTGCCATCAGAGCCCCGGGGACAGGGCCGACTGAAGCTTTCTTT; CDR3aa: CAIRAPGTGPTEAFF
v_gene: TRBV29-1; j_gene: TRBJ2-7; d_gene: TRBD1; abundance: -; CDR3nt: TGCAGCGTTGAGAGACAGGGGGCTTCATACTTC; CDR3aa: CSVERQGASYF
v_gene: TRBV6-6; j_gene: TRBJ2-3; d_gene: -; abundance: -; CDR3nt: TGTGCCAGCAGTCCACGTGGCGGTTGGAGTGGCACAGATACGCAGTATTTT; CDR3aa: CASSPRGGWSGTDTQYF
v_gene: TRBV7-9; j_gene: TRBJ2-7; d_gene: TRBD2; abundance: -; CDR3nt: TGTGCCAGCAGCTTAAGTCGGGAGGGTCCCTACGAGCAGTACTTC; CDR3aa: CASSLSREGPYEQYF
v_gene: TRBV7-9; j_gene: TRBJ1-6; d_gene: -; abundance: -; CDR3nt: TGTGCCAGCAGCCCCCCCACGACGAGCTATAATTCACCCCTCCACTTT; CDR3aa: CASSPPTTSYNSPLHF
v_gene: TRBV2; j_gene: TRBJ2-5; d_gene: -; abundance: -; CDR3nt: TGTGCCAGCAGCGATCTACCCCAAGAGACCCAGTACTTC; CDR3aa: CASSDLPQETQYF
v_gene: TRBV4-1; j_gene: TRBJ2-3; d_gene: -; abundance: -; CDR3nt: TGCGCCAGCAGCCGAAAGTTCAGGAACCCCTCCGCAGATACGCAGTATTTT; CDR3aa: CASSRKFRNPSADTQYF
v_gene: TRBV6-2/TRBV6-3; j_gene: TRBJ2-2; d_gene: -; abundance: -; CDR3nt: TGTGCCAGCAACCCGACGGGCAACACCGGGGAGCTGTTTTTT; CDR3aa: CASNPTGNTGELFF
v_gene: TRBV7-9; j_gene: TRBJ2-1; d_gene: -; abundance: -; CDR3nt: TGTGCCAGCAGATTGGACAGTTACAATGAGCAGTTCTTC; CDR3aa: CASRLDSYNEQFF
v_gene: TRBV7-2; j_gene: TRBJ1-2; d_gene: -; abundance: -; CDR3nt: TGTGCCAGCACCATGACAGGCGTGGGTAACTATGGCTACACCTTC; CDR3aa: CASTMTGVGNYGYTF
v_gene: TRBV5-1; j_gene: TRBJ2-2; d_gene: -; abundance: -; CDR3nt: TGCGCCAGCAGCTCCAAACCAGGGGTTACGAACACCGGGGAGCTGTTTTTT; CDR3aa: CASSSKPGVTNTGELFF
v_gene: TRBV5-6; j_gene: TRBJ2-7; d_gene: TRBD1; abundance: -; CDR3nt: TGTGCCAGCAGCTCACGACAGGGGGCGATCCGAAAGCAGTACTTC; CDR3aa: CASSSRQGAIRKQYF
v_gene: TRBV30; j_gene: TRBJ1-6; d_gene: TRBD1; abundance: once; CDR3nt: TGTGCCTGGTCAGGACAGGTTTTGTTACTGCCTGCCTCACCCCTCCACTTT; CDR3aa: CAWSGQVLLLPASPLHF
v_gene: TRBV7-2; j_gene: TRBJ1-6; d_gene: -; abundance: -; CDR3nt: TGTGCCAGCAGCCCGCAGAGGGACAACAATTCACCCCTCCACTTT; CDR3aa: CASSPQRDNNSPLHF
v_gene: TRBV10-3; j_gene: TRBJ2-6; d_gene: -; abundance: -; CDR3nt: TGTGCCATCAGTACCTCTGGGGCCAACGTCCTGACTTTC; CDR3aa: CAISTSGANVLTF
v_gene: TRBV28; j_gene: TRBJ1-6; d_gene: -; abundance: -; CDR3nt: TGTGCCAGCAGTGACGCCCAGTACAATTCACCCCTCCACTTT; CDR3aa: CASSDAQYNSPLHF
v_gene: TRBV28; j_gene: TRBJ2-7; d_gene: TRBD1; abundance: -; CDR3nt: TGTGCCAGCAGACGACAGGGGAAGGACGAGCAGTACTTC; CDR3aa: CASRRQGKDEQYF
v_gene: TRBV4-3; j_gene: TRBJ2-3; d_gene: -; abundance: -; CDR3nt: TGCGCCAGCAGCCAATCCCAGCCAGATACGCAGTATTTT; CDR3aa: CASSQSQPDTQYF
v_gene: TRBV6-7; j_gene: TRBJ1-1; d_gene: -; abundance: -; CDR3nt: TGTGCCAGCAGCCCGGTCAAGGGGGACCATGGTGAAGCTTTCTTT; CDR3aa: CASSPVKGDHGEAFF
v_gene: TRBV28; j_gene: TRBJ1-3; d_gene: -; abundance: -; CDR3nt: TGTGCCAGCAGCTTGACTGGCGAGCTCGGGGGAAACACCATATATTTT; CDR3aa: CASSLTGELGGNTIYF
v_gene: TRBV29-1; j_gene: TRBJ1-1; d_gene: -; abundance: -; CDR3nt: TGCAGCGCCGACAAAACGAGAGGAGCCATGAACACTGAAGCTTTCTTT; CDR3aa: CSADKTRGAMNTEAFF
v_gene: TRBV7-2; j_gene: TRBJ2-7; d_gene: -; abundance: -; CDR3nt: TGTGCCAGCAGTCCTTGGGCGTTAGGGGACCCTCTCTCCTACGAGCAGTACTTC; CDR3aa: CASSPWALGDPLSYEQYF
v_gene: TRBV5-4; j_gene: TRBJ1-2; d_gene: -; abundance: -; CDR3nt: TGTGCCAGCAGCCCCCGACAGACTTCCTATGGCTACACCTTC; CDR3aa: CASSPRQTSYGYTF
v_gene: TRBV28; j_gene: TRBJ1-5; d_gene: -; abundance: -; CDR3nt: TGTGCCAGCAGTTTGGACGGCCGGCCCCAGCATTTT; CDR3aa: CASSLDGRPQHF
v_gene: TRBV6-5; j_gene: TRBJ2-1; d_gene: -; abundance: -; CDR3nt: TGTGCCAGCAGGCCCATAGTGGGGTACAATGAGCAGTTCTTC; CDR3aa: CASRPIVGYNEQFF
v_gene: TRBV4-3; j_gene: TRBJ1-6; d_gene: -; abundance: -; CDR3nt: TGCGCCAGCAGCCACCGGACGGCAGAAAATTCACCCCTCCACTTT; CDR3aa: CASSHRTAENSPLHF
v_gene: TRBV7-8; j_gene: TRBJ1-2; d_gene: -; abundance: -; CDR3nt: TGTGCCAGCAGCTTAATGGCCAGGGGCTACACCTTC; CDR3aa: CASSLMARGYTF
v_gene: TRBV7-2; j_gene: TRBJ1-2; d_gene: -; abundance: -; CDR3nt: TGTGCCAGCAGCGCGGTCCCCATAGTAGCTAACTATGGCTACACCTTC; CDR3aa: CASSAVPIVANYGYTF
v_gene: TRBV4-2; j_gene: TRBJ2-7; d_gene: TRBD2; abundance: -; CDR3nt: TGTGCCAGCAGCCGCAAGATCCAAGCGGGAGAATCCTACGAGCAGTACTTC; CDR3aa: CASSRKIQAGESYEQYF
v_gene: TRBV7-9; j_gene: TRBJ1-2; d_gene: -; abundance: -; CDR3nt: TGTGCCAGCAGCGAGGCTCATTGGCCCGATCCGGTCTATGGCTACACCTTC; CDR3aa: CASSEAHWPDPVYGYTF
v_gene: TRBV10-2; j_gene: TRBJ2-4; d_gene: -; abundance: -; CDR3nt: TGCGCCAGCAGTGAGGAGGGATCACTAGCCAAAAACATTCAGTACTTC; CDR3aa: CASSEEGSLAKNIQYF
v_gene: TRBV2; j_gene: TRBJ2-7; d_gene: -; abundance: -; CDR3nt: TGTGCCAGCAAGCCCGGGACGGTCTCCTACGAGCAGTACTTC; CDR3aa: CASKPGTVSYEQYF
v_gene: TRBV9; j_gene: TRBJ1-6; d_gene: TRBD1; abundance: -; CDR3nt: TGTGCCAGCAGCGTCTCGGCAGGGGGTGGTAATTCACCCCTCCACTTT; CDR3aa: CASSVSAGGGNSPLHF